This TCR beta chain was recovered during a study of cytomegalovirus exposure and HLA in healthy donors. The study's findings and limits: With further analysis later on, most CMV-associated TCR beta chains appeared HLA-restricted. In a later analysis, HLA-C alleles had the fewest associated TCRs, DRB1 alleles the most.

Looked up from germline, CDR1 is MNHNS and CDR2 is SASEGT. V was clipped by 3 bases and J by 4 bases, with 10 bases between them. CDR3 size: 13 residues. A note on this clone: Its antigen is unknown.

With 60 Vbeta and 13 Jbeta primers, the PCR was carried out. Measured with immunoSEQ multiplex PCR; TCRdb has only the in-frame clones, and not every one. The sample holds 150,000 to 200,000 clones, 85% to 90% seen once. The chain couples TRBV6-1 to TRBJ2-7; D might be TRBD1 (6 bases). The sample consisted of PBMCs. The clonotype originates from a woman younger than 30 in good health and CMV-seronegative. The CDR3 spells CASSDDGTYEQYF. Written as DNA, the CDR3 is TGTGCCAGCAGTGACGACGGGACATACGAGCAGTACTTC.